The 29 T cell receptor beta chains below all came from one sample that was sequenced in a study of control samples from healthy donors and cancer patients. Clones were read by immunoSEQ multiplex PCR, and TCRdb kept only the in-frame ones, dropping some. The sample records roughly 94,000 clones, about 81% being singletons. The sequenced material came from PBMCs. The receptors originated from a man between 65 and 79 years old with lung cancer.

This chain uses TRBV11-3 with TRBJ2-3; 8 nucleotides match TRBD2. The CDR3 has 15 residues. J lost 3 bases, V lost 4 bases, and 6 bases had no gene match. CDR1 is SGHNT and CDR2 is YENEEA in the germline V gene. CDR3 DNA sequence: TGTGCCAGCAGCTCCCCGGGGGGGCTTACAGATACGCAGTATTTT. This gives the protein CASSSPGGLTDTQYF.

The chain carries TRBV11-2 and TRBJ1-1, with TRBD1 matching over 8 bases. Germline V CDR1 and CDR2: SGHAT, FQNNGV. With V trimmed by 5 bases and J by 9 bases, 8 bases remained unmatched. The CDR3 runs to 13 residues. CDR3 protein: CASSTDRQGQAFF. CDR3 sequence (DNA): TGTGCCAGCAGCACCGATAGACAGGGGCAAGCTTTCTTT.

The rearrangement uses TRBV5-6 and TRBJ1-1, with TRBD1 matching over 9 bases. This CDR3 has 14 residues. Germline V gene data show CDR1 as SGHDT and CDR2 as YYEEEE. V dropped 4 bases and J dropped 1; count of bases not matched to a gene: 2. The CDR3 is CASSLTGGNTEAFF. Here the CDR3 DNA reads TGTGCCAGCAGCCTGACAGGGGGGAACACTGAAGCTTTCTTT.

The rearrangement uses TRBV7-9 and TRBJ2-2, with D unresolved. Between the trimmed V and J ends, which lost 11 bases and 1 base, there was a span of 14 bases. CDR3 size: 14 residues. Germline V CDR1 and CDR2: SEHNR, FQNEAQ (reference sequence). The CDR3 bases are TGTGCCCCCGGGCGGCGCGGGAACACCGGGGAGCTGTTTTTT. This translates into CAPGRRGNTGELFF. Drawing the rest from reference TRBV7-9 and TRBJ2-2, the complete variable domain is DTGVSQNPRHKITKRGQNVTFRCDPISEHNRLYWYRQTLGQGPEFLTYFQNEAQLEKSRLLSDRFSAERPKGSFSTLEIQRTEQGDSAMYLCAPGRRGNTGELFFGEGSRLTVL.

Only one count was recorded for this clone. V usage is TRBV24-1 and J usage is TRBJ1-6, with 7 nucleotides matching TRBD1. The length of the CDR3 is 16 residues. CDR1 and CDR2 (germline): KGHDR, SFDVKD. J was trimmed by 7 bases and V by 3 bases; bases with no gene match: 8. CDR3 residues: CATSDPTQGNNSPLHF. The CDR3 DNA is TGTGCCACCAGTGATCCTACACAGGGGAACAATTCACCCCTCCACTTT.

The chain recombines TRBV5-1 with TRBJ2-7; D unresolved. The CDR3 loop spans 12 amino acids. The V end was cut by 0 bases, the J end by 4 bases, with 5 bases between. Germline assignment: CDR1 SGHRS and CDR2 YFSETQ. The CDR3 loop reads CASSLDAYEQYF. The CDR3 DNA sequence: TGCGCCAGCAGCTTGGATGCGTACGAGCAGTACTTC. Complete variable domain (other parts from reference TRBV5-1 and TRBJ2-7): KAGVTQTPRYLIKTRGQQVTLSCSPISGHRSVSWYQQTPGQGLQFLFEYFSETQRNKGNFPGRFSGRQFSNSRSEMNVSTLELGDSALYLCASSLDAYEQYFGPGTRLTVT.

The chain's CDR3 is CASRISGGQGGEQYF. The CDR3 coding sequence is TGTGCCAGCAGAATCTCGGGGGGGCAGGGCGGCGAGCAGTACTTC. The rearrangement joins TRBV6-5 to TRBJ2-7, with 8 positions matching TRBD2. After removal of 6 bases from V and 6 bases from J, the junction contained 13 bases not matched to a gene. From germline, CDR1 is MNHEY and CDR2 SVGAGI. This CDR3 region has 15 residues.

The chain carries TRBV10-3 and TRBJ2-1; TRBD2 agrees at 7 bases. This CDR3 has 15 residues. Germline lookup yields CDR1 ENHRY and CDR2 SYGVKD. Trimming cost V 2 bases and J 8 bases; bases outside gene matches: 9. The CDR3 DNA is TGTGCCATCAGTGAGAGAAACGGGGGGATCGATGAGCAGTTCTTC. This sequence encodes CAISERNGGIDEQFF.

This chain uses TRBV19 with TRBJ1-1; TRBD1 is a possible D gene (6 bases). The V end was cut by 6 bases, the J end by 0 bases, with 11 bases between. The length of the CDR3 is 14 residues. Germline CDR1 is LNHDA and CDR2 is SQIVND (reference sequence). The CDR3 loop is CASRQTGMNTEAFF. DNA for the CDR3: TGTGCCAGTAGGCAGACAGGTATGAACACTGAAGCTTTCTTT.

This sequence joins TRBV18 and TRBJ2-3; D is ambiguous. CDR1 and CDR2 from the germline V gene are KGHSH and LQKENI. V was trimmed by 3 bases and J by 3 bases, leaving 10 bases between them. The CDR3 length is 14 residues. The CDR3 DNA is TGTGCCAGCTCACCGGATTCTAGAACAGATACGCAGTATTTT. The encoded protein is CASSPDSRTDTQYF. The whole variable domain, remainder taken from reference TRBV18 and TRBJ2-3, is NAGVMQNPRHLVRRRGQEARLRCSPMKGHSHVYWYRQLPEEGLKFMVYLQKENIIDESGMPKERFSAEFPKEGPSILRIQQVVRGDSAAYFCASSPDSRTDTQYFGPGTRLTVL.

The CDR3 loop reads CASRSGAGGLNEQFF. For the CDR3, the DNA is TGTGCCAGCAGGTCGGGAGCGGGGGGCCTCAATGAGCAGTTCTTC. The chain couples TRBV4-2 to TRBJ2-1, with 9 bases lining up with TRBD2. CDR3 length: 15 residues. J was trimmed by 6 bases and V by 6 bases; bases with no gene match: 9. Germline CDR1 LGHNA, CDR2 YNFKEQ.

The genes are TRBV6-6 and TRBJ2-3, with TRBD2 matching 7 bases. The CDR3 sequence is 15 residues long. Per germline, CDR1 MNHNY and CDR2 SVGAGI (reference sequence). V lost 2 bases to trimming and J lost 5 bases; unmatched junction nucleotides: 7. The chain's CDR3 is CASSYGGDRGDTQYF. The CDR3 bases are TGTGCCAGCAGTTACGGGGGGGACCGAGGAGATACGCAGTATTTT.

The gene calls are TRBV30 and TRBJ1-1; 8 nucleotides match TRBD1. CDR1 and CDR2 (germline): GTSNPN, SVGIG (reference sequence). There are 15 residues in the CDR3. The junction had 6 bases not matched to a gene; V was cut back by 0 bases and J by 3 bases. The DNA of the CDR3 is TGTGCCTGGAGTGTAACAGGGGGAAAGGACACTGAAGCTTTCTTT. Its translation: CAWSVTGGKDTEAFF.

The chain has TRBV7-9 and TRBJ1-4, with TRBD1 matching 9 bases. The germline CDR1 and CDR2 sequences are SEHNR and FQNEAQ (reference sequence). The V and J ends lost 4 bases and 8 bases, in that order; junction bases with no gene match: 8. The CDR3 has 15 amino acids. The CDR3 reads CASSSDRGSREKLFF. The CDR3 coding sequence is TGTGCCAGCAGCTCCGACAGGGGGTCCCGGGAAAAACTGTTTTTT.

V and J are TRBV2 and TRBJ1-1; D is ambiguous. Germline lookup yields CDR1 SNHLY and CDR2 FYNNEI. The ends were cut back, 4 bases at V and 3 bases at J, with 12 bases in the middle. The CDR3 extends over 14 amino acids. The CDR3 nucleotides read TGTGCCAGCAGTGTGGTCGGGCGATACACTGAAGCTTTCTTT. Translating gives CASSVVGRYTEAFF.

This rearrangement joins TRBV2 to TRBJ2-2; a weak D match, TRBD1 (5 bases). The V and J ends lost 6 bases and 6 bases respectively, with 11 bases between them. The germline gives CDR1 SNHLY, CDR2 FYNNEI. This CDR3 is built from 13 residues. As DNA, the CDR3 is TGTGCCAGCAGGCAGGGTTCACCCGGGGAGCTGTTTTTT. It yields the protein CASRQGSPGELFF.

V is TRBV14 and J is TRBJ1-1, with TRBD1 identical over 10 bases. The CDR3 extends over 14 amino acids. The V segment lost 1 base and the J segment 7 bases; nucleotides outside the gene matches: 3. CDR1 and CDR2 from the germline V gene are SGHDN and FVKESK. The CDR3 loop reads CASSQGQGAREAFF. Here the CDR3 DNA reads TGTGCCAGCAGCCAAGGACAGGGGGCCCGTGAAGCTTTCTTT.

The V gene is TRBV7-9, the J gene TRBJ1-6; D remains unclear. This CDR3 is 12 amino acids long. Per the germline V gene, CDR1 is SEHNR and CDR2 is FQNEAQ (reference sequence). The V end was cut by 4 bases, the J end by 9 bases, with 7 bases between. In DNA, the CDR3 is TGTGCCAGCAGCTCACTGGGTTCACCCCTCCACTTT. Its protein is CASSSLGSPLHF.

Points on this clone: Different DNA sequences within this sample yield the same CDR3. The chain links TRBV2 to TRBJ2-7; perhaps TRBD1 as D (5 bases). In germline, CDR1 is SNHLY, CDR2 FYNNEI. CDR3 length equals 14 residues. Trimming shortened V by 6 bases and J by 0 bases, and 12 bases separated the two germline ends. CDR3 sequence: CASSPTASSYEQYF. Here the CDR3 DNA reads TGTGCCAGCAGCCCGACAGCTTCCTCCTACGAGCAGTACTTC.

The chain couples TRBV19 to TRBJ1-2, with D tentatively TRBD1 (6 bases). Deletions cut 3 bases from V and 4 bases from J, with 12 bases between. Germline loops: CDR1 LNHDA, CDR2 SQIVND (reference sequence). The CDR3 spans 14 residues. Here the CDR3 DNA reads TGTGCCAGTAGTATTGGAACAGGGCCCTATGGCTACACCTTC. The encoded protein is CASSIGTGPYGYTF.

The V and J genes are TRBV21-1 and TRBJ2-7; the table's D gene call, TRBD1, was not cross checked with the DNA. TRBV21-1 is a known pseudogene. There are 17 residues in the CDR3. The CDR3: CASSKGTGGFLPYEQYF. The CDR3 DNA reads TGTGCCAGCAGCAAAGGGACAGGGGGCTTCCTGCCCTACGAGCAGTACTTC.

The J gene is TRBJ1-1, the V gene TRBV6-2 or TRBV6-3; D not certain. This CDR3 is 14 amino acids long. V was shortened by 4 bases and J by 0 bases, with 9 bases between the two germline ends. Germline loops: CDR1 MNHEY, CDR2 SVGEGT. CDR3 amino acids: CASSFGPVNTEAFF. The CDR3 DNA reads as TGTGCCAGCAGTTTTGGGCCAGTGAACACTGAAGCTTTCTTT.

This chain uses TRBV10-2 with TRBJ1-1, with D perhaps TRBD1 (5 bases). Between the trimmed V and J ends, which lost 6 bases and 5 bases, there was a span of 16 bases. CDR3 length: 14 amino acids. Germline V gene data show CDR1 as WSHSY and CDR2 as SAAADI. This CDR3 is CASRGGGVGTEAFF. CDR3 sequence (DNA): TGCGCCAGCAGGGGAGGAGGGGTCGGGACTGAAGCTTTCTTT.

V usage is TRBV30 and J usage is TRBJ2-6; D remains unclear. Germline CDR1 and CDR2: GTSNPN and SVGIG (reference sequence). Trimming pared 1 base from V and 3 bases from J, leaving 10 bases between. The CDR3 contains 15 residues. Written as DNA, the CDR3 is TGTGCCTGGAGTGCGAGGCGCGGTGGGGCCAACGTCCTGACTTTC. Encoded protein: CAWSARRGGANVLTF.

J is TRBJ2-3 and V is TRBV28; 8 bases map to TRBD1. This CDR3 is built from 16 residues. The junction had 17 bases not matched to a gene; V was cut back by 10 bases and J by 5 bases. Germline-derived CDR1 and CDR2 are MDHEN and SYDVKM. CDR3 protein: CAIRKPGTGAQDTQYF. CDR3 nucleotides: TGTGCCATCCGAAAGCCCGGGACAGGTGCCCAAGATACGCAGTATTTT.

This clone was recorded only once. The CDR3 protein is CATSSGTGSFLGQHF. For the CDR3, the DNA is TGTGCCACTTCTTCCGGGACAGGGAGCTTCTTGGGCCAGCATTTT. V usage is TRBV2 and J usage is TRBJ1-5; 9 bases align to TRBD1. V shed 10 bases, J shed 12 bases, and the junction held 19 bases outside the gene matches. Germline values: CDR1 SNHLY, CDR2 FYNNEI. The CDR3 runs 15 residues.

V gene TRBV6-2 or TRBV6-3 combines with J gene TRBJ2-7, with 7 bases fitting TRBD2. V was clipped by 6 bases and J by 3 bases; unmatched bases: 8. The CDR3 is 14 residues long. Germline V gene data show CDR1 as MNHEY and CDR2 as SVGEGT. The CDR3 reads CASRPRDYFYEQYF. The CDR3 bases are TGTGCCAGCAGGCCTAGGGACTACTTCTACGAGCAGTACTTC.

The CDR3 nucleotides are TGTGCCAGCAGCTTAATAGCGGGGGGACCGTCCTACAATGAGCAGTTCTTC. Translated: CASSLIAGGPSYNEQFF. The chain joins TRBV7-9 to TRBJ2-1, with 10 bases aligning to TRBD2. V dropped 2 bases and J dropped 1; count of bases not matched to a gene: 5. The CDR3 is 17 residues long. The germline V gene has CDR1 SEHNR and CDR2 FQNEAQ (reference sequence).

This chain uses TRBV5-4 with TRBJ2-7, with TRBD1 as a possible D gene (6 bases). Trimming pared 4 bases from V and 0 bases from J, leaving 11 bases between. The CDR3 totals 14 residues. Germline CDR1 SGHNT, CDR2 YYREEE (reference sequence). The CDR3 spells CASSQGTSSYEQYF. CDR3 in DNA: TGTGCCAGCAGCCAAGGGACATCCTCCTACGAGCAGTACTTC.